Sequencing of this T cell receptor beta chain was carried out in a study of cytomegalovirus exposure and HLA in healthy donors. Study-level results: Common viral pathogens seemed to be connected with several of the most significant clusters, according to a later analysis.

The PCR used 60 Vbeta and 13 Jbeta primers. This table comes from immunoSEQ multiplex PCR, and its TCRdb copy is limited to in-frame clones, with some not included. The profile shows around 150,000 clones, 79% of them singletons. V gave up 5 bases and J gave up 4 bases, with 7 bases separating them. Germline assignment: CDR1 SGHTA and CDR2 FQGNSA. The CDR3 runs to 12 residues. As for this clone: The antigen remains undetermined.

Sequencing was done on a sample of PBMCs. V and J are TRBV7-2 and TRBJ2-3; the D is unclear. The origin of this receptor is a middle-aged man in good health and CMV-seronegative. In nucleotides, the CDR3 is TGTGCCAGCAGCCTCTTTCCAGATACGCAGTATTTT. Protein sequence: CASSLFPDTQYF.